This TCR beta chain was identified during a study of cytomegalovirus exposure and HLA in healthy donors. Broader study findings: Rarity held for most TCR sequences, but there were some public TCRs that occurred in many donors.

It was with 60 Vbeta and 13 Jbeta primers that the PCR ran. Repertoires were generated with immunoSEQ multiplex PCR, while TCRdb's copy carries only in-frame clones and drops some. The sample contains about 200,000 clones, about 81% of which appear only once. CDR1 SEHNR and CDR2 FQNEAQ come from the germline V gene (reference sequence). Trimming took 5 bases from V and 5 from J, leaving 12 bases between them. The CDR3 runs 13 residues. At collection, donors were nominally healthy, but unrecorded immune exposures were probable. Regarding this clone: Antigen: not known.

The sequenced sample consisted of PBMCs. The chain couples TRBV7-9 to TRBJ1-1; weak D call: TRBD1 (6 bases). This sequence was found in a woman aged 35 to 49 in good health and CMV-seronegative. CDR3: CASSPQTGTEAFF. CDR3 coding DNA: TGTGCCAGCAGCCCGCAGACAGGTACTGAAGCTTTCTTT.